Following are 5 T cell receptor beta chains from one sample sequenced in a study of CD8 T cells in Susac syndrome. RNA amounts of roughly 0.45 to 1 ug underwent reverse transcription with random hexamers. TCRdb recomputed calls from the immunoSEQ multiplex PCR reads with MiXCR, one row per CDR3 protein. The sample holds 250,000 to 300,000 distinct CDR3 sequences, 75% to 85% seen once. What was sequenced was CD8+ T cells from PBMCs. The receptors were sampled from a human donor with multiple sclerosis.

V is TRBV7-6 and J is TRBJ1-3; 7 positions agree with TRBD1. The CDR3 sequence is 18 residues long. The V and J ends lost 8 bases and 0 bases, in that order; junction bases with no gene match: 16. From germline, CDR1 is SGHVS and CDR2 FNYEAQ. The CDR3 coding sequence is TGTGCCAGCGGACGACAGGGCTCGACGTTGGGCTCTGGAAACACCATATATTTT. Residues: CASGRQGSTLGSGNTIYF.

This chain joins TRBV6-6 and TRBJ1-5, with D tentatively TRBD1 (5 bases). The CDR3 spans 14 residues. The V gene lost 4 bases and the J gene lost 3 bases, with 10 bases spanning the gap. Germline CDR1 and CDR2: MNHNY and SVGAGI (reference sequence). CDR3 DNA: TGTGCCAGCAGTTCCGGACACCTCAATCAGCCCCAGCATTTT. Translating gives CASSSGHLNQPQHF.

The gene calls are TRBV28 and TRBJ1-1; D gene uncertain. The CDR3 has 15 residues. Trimming stripped 4 bases from V and 4 bases from J, with 16 bases between. Germline-derived CDR1 and CDR2 are MDHEN and SYDVKM. The chain's CDR3 is CASSSPPRLGTEAFF. CDR3 coding DNA: TGTGCCAGCAGTTCCCCTCCTAGGTTGGGCACTGAAGCTTTCTTT.

The chain is built from TRBV20-1 and TRBJ2-1; D call uncertain. The CDR3 runs to 15 residues. With 0 bases removed from V and 7 bases from J, the gap between germline ends came to 16 bases. Germline CDR1 and CDR2: DFQATT and SNEGSKA (reference sequence). The CDR3 spells CSARDIGRFKNEQFF. The CDR3 DNA reads as TGCAGTGCTAGAGACATAGGGCGGTTTAAGAATGAGCAGTTCTTC.

The rearrangement uses TRBV28 and TRBJ2-1; the D is unclear. Trimming removed 5 bases at V and 2 bases at J, with 13 bases between. Germline CDR1 and CDR2: MDHEN and SYDVKM. The CDR3 sequence is 15 residues long. CDR3 coding DNA: TGTGCCAGCAGTGCTAGTATAAGCGCCTACAATGAGCAGTTCTTC. This codes for CASSASISAYNEQFF.